Described below is a single TCR beta chain sequence and its context. Its antigen is as yet unknown. Assay: immunoSEQ multiplex PCR; the TCRdb copy retains only in-frame clones and omits some. The table has roughly 62,000 clones, 76% seen once. This specimen belongs to a study of T cell responses to AZD1222 COVID-19 vaccine. Study-wide context: Second-dose recipients at about 4 or about 12 weeks were treated as one pooled group. Findings of the study overall: Clonal diversity was possibly underestimated; the donors were predominantly white British and more often female.

The CDR3 extends over 14 amino acids. Germline CDR1 reads SGHAT; CDR2 reads FQNNGV. V was shortened by 1 base and J by 7 bases, with 11 bases between the two germline ends. The source is an adult in good health. The sequencing used peripheral blood, collected on day 0 of AZD1222 vaccination. The V call is TRBV11-2, the J call TRBJ2-1, with D perhaps TRBD2 (6 bases). CDR3 residues: CASSLVEGRNEQFF. The CDR3 coding sequence is TGTGCCAGCAGCTTAGTGGAGGGTCGGAATGAGCAGTTCTTC.